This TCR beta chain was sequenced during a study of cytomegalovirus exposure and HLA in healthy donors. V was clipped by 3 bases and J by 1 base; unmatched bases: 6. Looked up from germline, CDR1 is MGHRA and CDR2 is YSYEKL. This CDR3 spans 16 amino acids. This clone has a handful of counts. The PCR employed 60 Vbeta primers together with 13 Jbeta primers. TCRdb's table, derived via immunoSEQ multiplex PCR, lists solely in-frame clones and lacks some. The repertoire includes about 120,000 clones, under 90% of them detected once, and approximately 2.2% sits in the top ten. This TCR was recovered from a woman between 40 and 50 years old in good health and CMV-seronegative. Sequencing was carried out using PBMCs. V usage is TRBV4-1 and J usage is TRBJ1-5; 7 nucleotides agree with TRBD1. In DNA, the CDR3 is TGCGCCAGCAGCCAGACCGGGACAGCAAGCAATCAGCCCCAGCATTTT. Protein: CASSQTGTASNQPQHF.